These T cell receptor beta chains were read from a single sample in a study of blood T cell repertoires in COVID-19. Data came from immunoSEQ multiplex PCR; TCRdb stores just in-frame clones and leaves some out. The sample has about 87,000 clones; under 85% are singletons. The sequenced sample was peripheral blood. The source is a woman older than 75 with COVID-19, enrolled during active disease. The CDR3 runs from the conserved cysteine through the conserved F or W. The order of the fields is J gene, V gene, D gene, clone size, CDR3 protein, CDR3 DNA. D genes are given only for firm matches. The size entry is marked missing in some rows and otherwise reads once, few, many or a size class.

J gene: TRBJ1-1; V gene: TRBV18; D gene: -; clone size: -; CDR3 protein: CASSTRALNTEAFF; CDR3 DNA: TGTGCCAGCTCCACGCGGGCTTTGAACACTGAAGCTTTCTTT
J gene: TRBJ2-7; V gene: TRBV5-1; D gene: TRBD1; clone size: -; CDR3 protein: CASSLPRTGAYEQYF; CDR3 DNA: TGCGCCAGCAGCCTACCCCGGACAGGAGCCTACGAGCAGTACTTC
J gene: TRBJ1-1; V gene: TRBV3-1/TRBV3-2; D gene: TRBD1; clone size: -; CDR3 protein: CASSEEDTDRVESAFF; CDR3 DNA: TGTGCCAGCAGTGAAGAGGATACGGACAGGGTAGAATCAGCTTTCTTT
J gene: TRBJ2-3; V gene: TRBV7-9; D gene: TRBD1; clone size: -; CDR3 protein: CASSFLPGQGKSDTQYF; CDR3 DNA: TGTGCCAGCAGCTTCCTTCCGGGACAGGGGAAGTCAGATACGCAGTATTTT
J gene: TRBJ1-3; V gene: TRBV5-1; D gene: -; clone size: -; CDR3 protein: CASSPNRASGNTIYF; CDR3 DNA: TGCGCCAGCAGCCCCAACAGAGCCTCTGGAAACACCATATATTTT
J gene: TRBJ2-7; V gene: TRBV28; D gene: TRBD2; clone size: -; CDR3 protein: CASSPRGGLASKQYF; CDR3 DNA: TGTGCCAGCAGTCCTAGGGGGGGACTAGCCTCGAAGCAGTACTTC
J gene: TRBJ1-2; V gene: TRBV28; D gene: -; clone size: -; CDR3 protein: CASSFRGADGYTF; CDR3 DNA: TGTGCCAGCAGTTTCCGGGGGGCGGATGGCTACACCTTC
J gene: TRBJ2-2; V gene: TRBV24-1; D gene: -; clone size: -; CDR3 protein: CATRTPNTGELFF; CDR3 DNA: TGTGCCACCAGGACACCGAACACCGGGGAGCTGTTTTTT
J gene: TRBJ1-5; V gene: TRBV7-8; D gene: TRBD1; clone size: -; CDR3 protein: CASRPDRGSLYSNQPQHF; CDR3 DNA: TGTGCCAGCAGACCCGACAGGGGGTCCCTTTATAGCAATCAGCCCCAGCATTTT
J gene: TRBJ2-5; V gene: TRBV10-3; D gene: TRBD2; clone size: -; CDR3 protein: CAISNLAGQETQYF; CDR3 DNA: TGTGCCATCAGTAACCTAGCGGGTCAAGAGACCCAGTACTTC
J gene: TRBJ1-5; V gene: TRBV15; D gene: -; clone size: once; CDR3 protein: CATSRDYQPQHF; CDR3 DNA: TGTGCCACCAGCAGAGACTATCAGCCCCAGCATTTT
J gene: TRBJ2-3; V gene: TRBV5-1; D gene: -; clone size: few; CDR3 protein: CASSSEGTQYF; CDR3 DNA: TGCGCCAGCAGCTCTGAGGGTACGCAGTATTTT
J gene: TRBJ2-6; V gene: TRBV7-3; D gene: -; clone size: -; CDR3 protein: CASSINRASGANVLTF; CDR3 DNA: TGTGCCAGCAGCATCAACAGGGCCTCCGGGGCCAACGTCCTGACTTTC
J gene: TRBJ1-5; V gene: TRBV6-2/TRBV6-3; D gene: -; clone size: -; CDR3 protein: CASSYGHNSNQPQHF; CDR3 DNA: TGTGCCAGCAGTTATGGACATAATAGCAATCAGCCCCAGCATTTT
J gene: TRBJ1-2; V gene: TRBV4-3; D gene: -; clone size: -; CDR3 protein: CASSQRGGLYGYTF; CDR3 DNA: TGCGCCAGCAGCCAACGGGGGGGGCTCTATGGCTACACCTTC
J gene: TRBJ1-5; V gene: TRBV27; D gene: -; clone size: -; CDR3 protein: CASSLLGGGAIQPQHF; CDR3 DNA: TGTGCCAGCAGTCTCCTAGGAGGGGGGGCTATTCAGCCCCAGCATTTT
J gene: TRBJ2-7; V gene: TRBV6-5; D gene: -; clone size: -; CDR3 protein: CASSYSYQGSYEQYF; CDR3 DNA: TGTGCCAGCAGTTACTCTTACCAGGGTTCCTACGAGCAGTACTTC
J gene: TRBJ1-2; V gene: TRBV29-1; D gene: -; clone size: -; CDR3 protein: CSVAAGGLSYGYTF; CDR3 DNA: TGCAGCGTTGCTGCAGGTGGCCTCTCATATGGCTACACCTTC
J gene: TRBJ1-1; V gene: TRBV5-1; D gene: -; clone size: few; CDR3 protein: CASSRGGQNTEAFF; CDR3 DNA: TGCGCCAGCAGCCGGGGGGGACAGAACACTGAAGCTTTCTTT
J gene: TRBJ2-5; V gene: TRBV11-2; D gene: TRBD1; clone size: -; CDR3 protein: CASSRDREETQYF; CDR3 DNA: TGTGCCAGCAGCCGGGACAGAGAAGAGACCCAGTACTTC
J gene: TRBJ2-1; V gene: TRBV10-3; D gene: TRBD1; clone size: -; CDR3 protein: CAISGTGVDNEQFF; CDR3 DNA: TGTGCCATCAGTGGGACAGGGGTCGACAATGAGCAGTTCTTC
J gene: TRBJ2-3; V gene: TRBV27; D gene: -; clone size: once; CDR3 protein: CASSFVWDNTQYF; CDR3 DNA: TGTGCCAGCAGTTTTGTGTGGGACAATACGCAGTATTTT
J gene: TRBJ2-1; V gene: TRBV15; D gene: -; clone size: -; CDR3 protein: CATSRGTSYNEQFF; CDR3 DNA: TGTGCCACCAGCAGAGGGACATCCTACAATGAGCAGTTCTTC
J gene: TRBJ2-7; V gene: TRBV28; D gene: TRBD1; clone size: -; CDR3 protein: CASLGQPPSYEQYF; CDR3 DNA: TGTGCCAGCCTGGGACAGCCACCCTCCTACGAGCAGTACTTC
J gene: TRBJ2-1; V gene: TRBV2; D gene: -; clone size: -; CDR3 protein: CASSRLDEQFF; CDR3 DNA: TGTGCCAGCAGCAGGCTCGATGAGCAGTTCTTC
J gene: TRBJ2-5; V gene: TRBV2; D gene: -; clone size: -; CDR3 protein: CASSERIVQETQYF; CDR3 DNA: TGTGCCAGCAGCGAACGAATAGTCCAAGAGACCCAGTACTTC
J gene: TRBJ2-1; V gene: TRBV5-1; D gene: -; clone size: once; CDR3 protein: CASSLGTSPSYNEQFF; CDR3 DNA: TGCGCCAGCAGCTTGGGAACTAGCCCATCCTACAATGAGCAGTTCTTC
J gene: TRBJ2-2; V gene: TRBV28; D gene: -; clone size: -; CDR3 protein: CASLGASTTGELFF; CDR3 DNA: TGTGCCAGCCTTGGGGCCAGTACCACCGGGGAGCTGTTTTTT
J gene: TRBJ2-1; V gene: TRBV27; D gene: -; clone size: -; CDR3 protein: CASSLGSEQFF; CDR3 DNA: TGTGCCAGCAGTTTGGGGAGTGAGCAGTTCTTC
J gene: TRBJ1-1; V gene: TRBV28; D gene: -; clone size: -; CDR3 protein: CASRVAFEGNTEAFF; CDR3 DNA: TGTGCCAGCAGGGTCGCTTTTGAGGGGAACACTGAAGCTTTCTTT
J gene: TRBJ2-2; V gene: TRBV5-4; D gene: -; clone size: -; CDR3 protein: CASSYQGRGTGELFF; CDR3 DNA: TGTGCCAGCAGCTACCAGGGCCGAGGAACCGGGGAGCTGTTTTTT
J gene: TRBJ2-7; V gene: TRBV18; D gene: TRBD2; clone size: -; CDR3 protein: CASSPGTSGNPYEQYF; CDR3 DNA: TGTGCCAGCTCACCAGGGACTAGCGGGAACCCGTACGAGCAGTACTTC
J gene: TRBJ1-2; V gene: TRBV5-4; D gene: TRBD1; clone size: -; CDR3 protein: CASSTTGGERNGYTF; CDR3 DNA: TGTGCCAGCAGCACGACAGGGGGCGAGCGTAATGGCTACACCTTC
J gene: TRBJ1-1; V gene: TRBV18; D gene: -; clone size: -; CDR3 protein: CASSPLGSMNTEAFF; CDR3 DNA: TGTGCCAGCTCACCTCTCGGTAGCATGAACACTGAAGCTTTCTTT
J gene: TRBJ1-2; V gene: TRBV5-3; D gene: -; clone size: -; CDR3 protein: CARSLIKGTITSGYTF; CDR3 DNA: TGTGCCAGAAGCTTGATTAAGGGGACAATTACCTCTGGCTACACCTTC
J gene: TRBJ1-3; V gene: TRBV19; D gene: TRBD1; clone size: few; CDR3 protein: CASTPTGLEGNTIYF; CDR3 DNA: TGTGCCAGTACCCCGACAGGGCTTGAAGGAAACACCATATATTTT
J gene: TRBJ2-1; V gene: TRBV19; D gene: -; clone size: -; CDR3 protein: CASTGWSSYNEQFF; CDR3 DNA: TGTGCCAGTACTGGCTGGAGCTCCTACAATGAGCAGTTCTTC
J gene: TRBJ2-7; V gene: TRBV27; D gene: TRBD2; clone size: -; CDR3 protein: CASSLLAGRAYEQYF; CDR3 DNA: TGTGCCAGCAGTTTACTAGCGGGAAGGGCCTACGAGCAGTACTTC
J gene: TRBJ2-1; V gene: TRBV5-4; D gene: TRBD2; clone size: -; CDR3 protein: CASSPLSGGPNEQFF; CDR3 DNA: TGTGCCAGCAGCCCTTTAAGCGGGGGGCCCAATGAGCAGTTCTTC
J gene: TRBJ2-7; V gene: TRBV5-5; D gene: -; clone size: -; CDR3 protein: CASSLEWGGREQYF; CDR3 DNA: TGTGCCAGCAGCTTGGAGTGGGGGGGGCGCGAGCAGTACTTC
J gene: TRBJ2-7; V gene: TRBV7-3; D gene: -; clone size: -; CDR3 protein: CASSLRGAREQYF; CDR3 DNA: TGTGCCAGCAGCCTCCGGGGGGCGCGCGAGCAGTACTTC
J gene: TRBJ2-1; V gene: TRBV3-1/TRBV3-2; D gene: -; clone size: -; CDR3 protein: CASSQVFAFSYNEQFF; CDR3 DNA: TGTGCCAGCAGCCAAGTATTTGCGTTTTCCTACAATGAGCAGTTCTTC
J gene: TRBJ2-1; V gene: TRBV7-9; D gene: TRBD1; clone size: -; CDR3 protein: CASSQGAYNEQFF; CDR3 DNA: TGTGCCAGCAGTCAGGGGGCCTACAATGAGCAGTTCTTC
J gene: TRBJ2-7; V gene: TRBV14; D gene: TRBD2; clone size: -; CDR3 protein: CASSQSGLAAEQYF; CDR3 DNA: TGTGCCAGCAGCCAATCTGGACTAGCGGCCGAGCAGTACTTC
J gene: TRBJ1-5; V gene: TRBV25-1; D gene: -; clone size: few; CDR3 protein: CASRQGNQPQHF; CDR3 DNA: TGTGCCAGTCGGCAGGGTAATCAGCCCCAGCATTTT
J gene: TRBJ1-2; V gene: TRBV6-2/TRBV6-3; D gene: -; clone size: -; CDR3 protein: CASSTSGRNYGYTF; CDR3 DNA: TGTGCCAGCAGTACTAGTGGGAGGAACTATGGCTACACCTTC
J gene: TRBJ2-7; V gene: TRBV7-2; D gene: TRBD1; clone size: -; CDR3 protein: CASSDWIRGLSYEQYF; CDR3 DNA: TGTGCCAGCAGCGACTGGATCAGGGGGCTATCCTACGAGCAGTACTTC
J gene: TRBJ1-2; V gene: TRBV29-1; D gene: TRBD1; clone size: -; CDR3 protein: CSVGDRGLGYTF; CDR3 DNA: TGCAGCGTTGGCGACAGGGGGCTTGGCTACACCTTC
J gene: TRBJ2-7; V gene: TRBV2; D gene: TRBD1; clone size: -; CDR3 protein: CASSGQGAVGEQYF; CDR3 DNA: TGTGCCAGCTCGGGACAGGGGGCTGTCGGCGAGCAGTACTTC
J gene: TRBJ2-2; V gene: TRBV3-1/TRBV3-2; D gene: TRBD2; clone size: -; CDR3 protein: CASSHAKLAGDTGELFF; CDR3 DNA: TGTGCCAGCAGCCACGCCAAACTAGCGGGGGATACCGGGGAGCTGTTTTTT
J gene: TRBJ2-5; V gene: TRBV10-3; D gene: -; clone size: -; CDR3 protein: CAISEGLGQGAQETQYF; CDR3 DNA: TGTGCCATCAGTGAAGGATTGGGGCAGGGCGCCCAAGAGACCCAGTACTTC